The present T cell receptor beta chain was sequenced within a study of monozygotic twins with inflammatory bowel disease. Overall study findings and caveats: Especially with disease activity, IBD patients had fewer clonotypes in common with others than healthy twins did.

With the 5' RACE reads reprocessed, TCRdb shows one record per CDR3 protein and no DNA. In total, the table holds roughly 100,000 distinct CDR3 sequences. CDR1 is MDHEN, CDR2 SYDVKM, per germline. The CDR3 has 13 amino acids. Remarks on this clonotype: Its specificity is not known.

The chain uses TRBV28 and TRBJ2-1; there is no DNA to check the TCRdb D call of TRBD1. The material sequenced was blood. The receptor comes from a human donor with ulcerative colitis or Crohn's disease, or a healthy co-twin of an affected twin (not recorded which). This CDR3 is CASSFGGGNIWFF.